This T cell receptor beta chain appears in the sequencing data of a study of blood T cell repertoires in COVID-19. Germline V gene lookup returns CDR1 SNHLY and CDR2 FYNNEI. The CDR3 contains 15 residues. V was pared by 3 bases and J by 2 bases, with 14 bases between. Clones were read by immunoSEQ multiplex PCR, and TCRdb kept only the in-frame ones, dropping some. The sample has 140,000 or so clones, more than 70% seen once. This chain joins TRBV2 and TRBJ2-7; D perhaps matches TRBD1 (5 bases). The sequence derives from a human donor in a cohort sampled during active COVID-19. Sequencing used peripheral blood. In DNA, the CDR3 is TGTGCCAGCAGTGACAGTCCCCAAGGGGCCTACGAGCAGTACTTC. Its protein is CASSDSPQGAYEQYF.